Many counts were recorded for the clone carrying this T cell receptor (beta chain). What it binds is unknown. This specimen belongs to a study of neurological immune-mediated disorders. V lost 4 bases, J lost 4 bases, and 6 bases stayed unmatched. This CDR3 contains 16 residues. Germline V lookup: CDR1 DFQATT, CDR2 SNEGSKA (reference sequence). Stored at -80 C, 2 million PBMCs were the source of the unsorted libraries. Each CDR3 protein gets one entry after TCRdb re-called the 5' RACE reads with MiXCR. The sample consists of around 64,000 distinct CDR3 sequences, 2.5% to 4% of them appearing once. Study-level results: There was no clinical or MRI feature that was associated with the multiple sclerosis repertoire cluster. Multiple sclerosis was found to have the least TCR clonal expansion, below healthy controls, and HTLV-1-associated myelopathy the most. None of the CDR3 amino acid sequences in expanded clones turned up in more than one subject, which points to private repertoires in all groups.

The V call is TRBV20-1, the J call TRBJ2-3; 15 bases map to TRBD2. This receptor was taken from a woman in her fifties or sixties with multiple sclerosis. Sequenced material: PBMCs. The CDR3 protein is CSATSGLAGGADTQYF. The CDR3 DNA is TGCAGTGCTACTTCGGGACTAGCGGGAGGTGCAGATACGCAGTATTTT.